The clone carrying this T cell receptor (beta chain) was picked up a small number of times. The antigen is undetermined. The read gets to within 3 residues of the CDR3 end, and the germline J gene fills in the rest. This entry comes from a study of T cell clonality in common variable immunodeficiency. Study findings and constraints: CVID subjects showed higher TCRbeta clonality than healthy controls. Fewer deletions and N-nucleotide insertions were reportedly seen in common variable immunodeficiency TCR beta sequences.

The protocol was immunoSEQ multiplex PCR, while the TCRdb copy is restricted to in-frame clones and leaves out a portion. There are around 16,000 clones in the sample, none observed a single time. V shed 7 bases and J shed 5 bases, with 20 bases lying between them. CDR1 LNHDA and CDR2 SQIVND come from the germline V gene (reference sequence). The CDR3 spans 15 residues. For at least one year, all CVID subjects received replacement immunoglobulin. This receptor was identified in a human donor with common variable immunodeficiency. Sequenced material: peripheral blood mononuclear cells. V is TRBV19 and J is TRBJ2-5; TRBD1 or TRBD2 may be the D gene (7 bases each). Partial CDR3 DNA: TGTGCCAGTATGAACAGGGGAGGGGTATGGGAGACC. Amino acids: CASMNRGGVWET. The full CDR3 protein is CASMNRGGVWETQYF.